This T cell receptor beta chain was sequenced in a study of blood T cell repertoires in COVID-19. The CDR3 covers 14 residues. Trimming removed 4 bases from V and 1 base from J, with 10 bases in between. Germline V gene sequence: CDR1 SGHDN, CDR2 FVKESK. Generated by immunoSEQ multiplex PCR, the TCRdb table keeps only in-frame clones and is missing some. Of 250,000 to 350,000 clones listed, around 90% are singletons. The sample comprised peripheral blood. V usage is TRBV14 and J usage is TRBJ2-5, with a weak D call TRBD1 (6 bases). The sequence derives from a young man who had recovered from COVID-19. The CDR3 loop is CASSLWTAQETQYF. For the CDR3, the DNA is TGTGCCAGCAGCCTATGGACAGCCCAAGAGACCCAGTACTTC. The variable domain in full, with the rest retrieved from reference TRBV14 and TRBJ2-5, is EAGVTQFPSHSVIEKGQTVTLRCDPISGHDNLYWYRRVMGKEIKFLLHFVKESKQDESGMPNNRFLAERTGGTYSTLKVQPAELEDSGVYFCASSLWTAQETQYFGPGTRLLVL.